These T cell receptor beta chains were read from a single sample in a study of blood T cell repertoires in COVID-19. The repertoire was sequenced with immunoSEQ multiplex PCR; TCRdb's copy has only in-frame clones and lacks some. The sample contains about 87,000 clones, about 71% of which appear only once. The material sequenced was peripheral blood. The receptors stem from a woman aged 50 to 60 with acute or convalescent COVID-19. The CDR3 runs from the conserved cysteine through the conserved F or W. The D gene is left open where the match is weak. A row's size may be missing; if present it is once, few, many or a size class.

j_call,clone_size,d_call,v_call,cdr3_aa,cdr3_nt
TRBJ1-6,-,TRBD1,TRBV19,CASSWGQSNSPLHF,TGTGCCAGTAGCTGGGGACAGAGTAATTCACCCCTCCACTTT
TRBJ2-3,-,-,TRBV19,CASSLSTSPYTDTQYF,TGTGCCAGTTCTCTTTCCACTAGCCCATACACAGATACGCAGTATTTT
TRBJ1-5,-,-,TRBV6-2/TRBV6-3,CASSYSQVSFDSNQPQHF,TGTGCCAGCAGTTACTCACAGGTCTCCTTCGATAGCAATCAGCCCCAGCATTTT
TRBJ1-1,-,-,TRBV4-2,CASSLTAEPGIMNTEAFF,TGTGCCAGCAGTTTGACGGCCGAACCCGGGATAATGAACACTGAAGCTTTCTTT
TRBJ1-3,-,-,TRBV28,CASSFDISGNTIYF,TGTGCCAGCAGTTTTGACATCTCTGGAAACACCATATATTTT
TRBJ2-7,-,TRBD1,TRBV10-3,CAISEGLGTGSYEQYF,TGTGCCATCAGTGAAGGGTTGGGGACAGGGTCCTACGAGCAGTACTTC
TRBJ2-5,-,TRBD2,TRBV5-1,CASSFGGTKETQYF,TGCGCCAGCAGCTTCGGGGGGACCAAAGAGACCCAGTACTTC
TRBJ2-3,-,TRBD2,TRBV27,CASSFTGTSGGASTDTQYF,TGTGCCAGCAGTTTTACCGGGACTAGCGGGGGGGCTAGCACAGATACGCAGTATTTT
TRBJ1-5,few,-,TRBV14,CASSQEQVSPQHF,TGTGCCAGCAGCCAGGAACAGGTCTCGCCCCAGCATTTT
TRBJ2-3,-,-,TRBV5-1,CASSLGHNTDTQYF,TGCGCCAGCAGCTTGGGGCACAACACAGATACGCAGTATTTT